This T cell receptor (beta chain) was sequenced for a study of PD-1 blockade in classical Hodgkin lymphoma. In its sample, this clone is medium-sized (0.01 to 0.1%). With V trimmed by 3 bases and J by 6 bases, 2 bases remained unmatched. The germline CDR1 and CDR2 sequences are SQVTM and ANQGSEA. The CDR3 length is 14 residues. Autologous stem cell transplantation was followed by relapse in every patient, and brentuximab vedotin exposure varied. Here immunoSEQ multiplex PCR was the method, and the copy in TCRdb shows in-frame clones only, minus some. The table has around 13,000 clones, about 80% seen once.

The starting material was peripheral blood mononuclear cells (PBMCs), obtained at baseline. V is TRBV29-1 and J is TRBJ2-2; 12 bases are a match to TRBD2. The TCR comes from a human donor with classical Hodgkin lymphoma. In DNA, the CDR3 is TGCAGCGTTGACCGACTAGCGGGGGCCGGGGAGCTGTTTTTT. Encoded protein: CSVDRLAGAGELFF.